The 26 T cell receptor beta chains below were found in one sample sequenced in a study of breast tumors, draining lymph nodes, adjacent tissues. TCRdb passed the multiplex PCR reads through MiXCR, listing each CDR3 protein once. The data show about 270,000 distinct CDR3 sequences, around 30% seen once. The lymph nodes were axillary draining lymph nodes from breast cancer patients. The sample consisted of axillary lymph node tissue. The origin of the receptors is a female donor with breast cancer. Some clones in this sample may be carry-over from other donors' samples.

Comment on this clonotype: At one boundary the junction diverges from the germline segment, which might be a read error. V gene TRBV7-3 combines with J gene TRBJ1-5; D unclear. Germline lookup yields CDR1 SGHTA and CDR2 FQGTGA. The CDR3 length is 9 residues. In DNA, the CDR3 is TGTGCCAGCATCCAACCCCGGCATTTT. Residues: CASIQPRHF.

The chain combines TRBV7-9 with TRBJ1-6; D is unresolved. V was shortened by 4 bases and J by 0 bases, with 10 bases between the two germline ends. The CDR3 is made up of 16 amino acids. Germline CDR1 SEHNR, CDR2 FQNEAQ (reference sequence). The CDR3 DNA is TGTGCCAGCAGCTATAGCGGGAGCTCCTATAATTCACCCCTCCACTTT. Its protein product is CASSYSGSSYNSPLHF.

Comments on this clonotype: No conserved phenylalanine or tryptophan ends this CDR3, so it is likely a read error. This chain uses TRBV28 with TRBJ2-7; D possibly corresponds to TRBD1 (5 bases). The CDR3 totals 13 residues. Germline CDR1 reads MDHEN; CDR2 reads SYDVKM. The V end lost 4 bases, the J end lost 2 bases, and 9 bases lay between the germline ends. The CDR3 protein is CASSWAGTYEQYS. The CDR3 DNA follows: TGTGCCAGCAGTTGGGCAGGGACCTACGAGCAGTACTCC.

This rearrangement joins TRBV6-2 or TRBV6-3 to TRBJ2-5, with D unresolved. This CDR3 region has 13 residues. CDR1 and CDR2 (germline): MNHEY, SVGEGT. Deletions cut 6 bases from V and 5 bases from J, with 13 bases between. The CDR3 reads CASSPIRVETQYF. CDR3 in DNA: TGTGCCAGCAGCCCTATTAGGGTGGAGACCCAGTACTTC.

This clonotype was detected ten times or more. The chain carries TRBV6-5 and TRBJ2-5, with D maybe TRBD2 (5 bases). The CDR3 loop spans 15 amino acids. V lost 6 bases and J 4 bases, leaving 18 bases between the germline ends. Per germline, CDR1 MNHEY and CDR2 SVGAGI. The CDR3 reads CASRLAGGAGETQYF. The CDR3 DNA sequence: TGTGCCAGCAGACTGGCGGGCGGTGCAGGAGAGACCCAGTACTTC.

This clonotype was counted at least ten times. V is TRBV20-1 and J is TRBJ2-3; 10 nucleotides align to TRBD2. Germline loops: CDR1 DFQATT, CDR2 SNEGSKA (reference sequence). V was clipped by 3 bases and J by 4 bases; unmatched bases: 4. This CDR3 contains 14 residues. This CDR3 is CSARESGRADTQYF. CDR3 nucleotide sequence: TGCAGTGCTAGGGAAAGCGGGAGGGCAGATACGCAGTATTTT.

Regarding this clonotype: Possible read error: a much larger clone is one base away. The CDR3 region is CSARTGTATTGELFF. The CDR3 DNA sequence: TGCAGTGCTAGAACCGGGACAGCGACCACCGGGGAGCTGTTTTTT. This chain uses TRBV20-1 with TRBJ2-2, with 7 bases lining up with TRBD1. J gave up 4 bases and V 2 bases, and 7 bases lay outside the gene matches. In germline, CDR1 is DFQATT, CDR2 SNEGSKA (reference sequence). This CDR3 region has 15 residues.

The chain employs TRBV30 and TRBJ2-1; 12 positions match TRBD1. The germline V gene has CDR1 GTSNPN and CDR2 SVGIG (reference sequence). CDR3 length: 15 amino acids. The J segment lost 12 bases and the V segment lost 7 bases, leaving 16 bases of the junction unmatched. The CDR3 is CASRQPGQGASGQFF. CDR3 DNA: TGTGCCTCCAGACAGCCGGGACAGGGGGCGTCGGGGCAGTTCTTC.

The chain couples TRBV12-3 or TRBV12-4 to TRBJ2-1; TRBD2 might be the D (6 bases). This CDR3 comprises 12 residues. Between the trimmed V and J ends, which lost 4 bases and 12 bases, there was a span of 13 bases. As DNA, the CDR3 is TGTGCCAGCAGTTCTTACGGGACTCGGCAGTTCTTC. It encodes CASSSYGTRQFF.

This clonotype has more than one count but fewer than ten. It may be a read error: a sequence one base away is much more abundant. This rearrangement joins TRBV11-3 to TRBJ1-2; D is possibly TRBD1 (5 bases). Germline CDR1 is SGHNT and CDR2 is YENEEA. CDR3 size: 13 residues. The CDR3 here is CASSLGWGDGYAF. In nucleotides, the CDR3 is TGTGCCAGCAGCTTAGGTTGGGGGGACGGCTACGCCTTC.

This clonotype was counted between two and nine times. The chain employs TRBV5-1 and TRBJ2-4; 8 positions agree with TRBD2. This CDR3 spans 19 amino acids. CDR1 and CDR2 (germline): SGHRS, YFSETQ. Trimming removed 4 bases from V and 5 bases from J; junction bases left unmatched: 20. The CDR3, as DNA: TGCGCCAGCAGCCTAACCGGGACTAGGGAAGGGGTGCGTCAAAACATTCAGTACTTC. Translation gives CASSLTGTREGVRQNIQYF.

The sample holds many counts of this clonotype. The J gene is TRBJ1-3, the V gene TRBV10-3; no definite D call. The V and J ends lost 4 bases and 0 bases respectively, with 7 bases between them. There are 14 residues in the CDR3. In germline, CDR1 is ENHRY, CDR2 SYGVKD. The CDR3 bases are TGTGCCATCAGTGCCGGAAGCTCTGGAAACACCATATATTTT. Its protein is CAISAGSSGNTIYF.

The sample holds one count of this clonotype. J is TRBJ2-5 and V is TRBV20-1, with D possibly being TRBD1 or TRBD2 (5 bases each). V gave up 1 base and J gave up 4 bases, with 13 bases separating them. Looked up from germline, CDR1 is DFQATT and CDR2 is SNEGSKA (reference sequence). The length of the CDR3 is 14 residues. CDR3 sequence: CSARVILGTETQYF. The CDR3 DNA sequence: TGCAGTGCTAGAGTTATACTAGGGACAGAGACCCAGTACTTC.

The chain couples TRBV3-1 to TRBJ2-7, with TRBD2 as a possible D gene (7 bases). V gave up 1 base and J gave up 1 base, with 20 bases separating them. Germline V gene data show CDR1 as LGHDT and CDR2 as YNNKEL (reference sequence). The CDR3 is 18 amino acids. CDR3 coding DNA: TGTGCCAGCAGCCAAGCCTTAAGGGGGGAGGGAGTGTCCTACGAGCAGTACTTC. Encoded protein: CASSQALRGEGVSYEQYF.

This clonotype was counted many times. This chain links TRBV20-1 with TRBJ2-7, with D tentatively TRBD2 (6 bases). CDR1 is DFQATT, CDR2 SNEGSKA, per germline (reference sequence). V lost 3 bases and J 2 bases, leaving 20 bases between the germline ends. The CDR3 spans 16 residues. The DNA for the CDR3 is TGCAGTGCTAGTCGGCGGCCCCCGGAGGGAACCTACGAGCAGTACTTC. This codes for CSASRRPPEGTYEQYF.

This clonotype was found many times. Here the CDR3 reads CASHPPNYGYTF. CDR3 nucleotide sequence: TGTGCCAGCCATCCCCCTAACTATGGCTACACCTTC. This chain joins TRBV2 and TRBJ1-2; D unclear. The CDR3 sequence is 12 residues long. Germline lookup yields CDR1 SNHLY and CDR2 FYNNEI. Trimming cost V 8 bases and J 0 bases, with 7 bases left between them.

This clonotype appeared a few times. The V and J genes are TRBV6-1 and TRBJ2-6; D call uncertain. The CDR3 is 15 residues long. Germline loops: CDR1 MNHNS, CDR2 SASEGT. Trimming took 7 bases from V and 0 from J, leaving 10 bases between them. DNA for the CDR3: TGTGCCAGCATCCGACACCACTCTGGGGCCAACGTCCTGACTTTC. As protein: CASIRHHSGANVLTF.

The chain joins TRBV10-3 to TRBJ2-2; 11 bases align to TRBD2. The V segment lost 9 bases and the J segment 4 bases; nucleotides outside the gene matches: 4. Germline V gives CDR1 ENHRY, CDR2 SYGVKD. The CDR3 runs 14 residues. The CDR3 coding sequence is TGTGCCATTCCCGGGACTAGCGGCACCGGGGAGCTGTTTTTT. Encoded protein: CAIPGTSGTGELFF.

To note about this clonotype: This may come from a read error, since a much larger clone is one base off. The CDR3 sequence: CSAYGLAGEATQYF. The CDR3, as DNA: TGCAGTGCTTATGGACTAGCGGGAGAGGCTACGCAGTATTTT. The chain recombines TRBV20-1 with TRBJ2-3, with TRBD2 matching 13 bases. The J segment lost 8 bases and the V segment lost 5 bases, leaving 7 bases of the junction unmatched. Germline V gives CDR1 DFQATT, CDR2 SNEGSKA (reference sequence). This CDR3 is 14 amino acids long.

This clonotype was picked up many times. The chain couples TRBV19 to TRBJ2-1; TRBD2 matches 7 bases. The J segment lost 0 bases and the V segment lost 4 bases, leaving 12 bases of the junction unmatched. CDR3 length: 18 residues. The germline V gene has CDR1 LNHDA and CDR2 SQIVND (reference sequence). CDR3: CASSTVGGWYGSYNEQFF. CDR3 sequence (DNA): TGTGCCAGTAGTACCGTGGGGGGGTGGTATGGCTCCTACAATGAGCAGTTCTTC.

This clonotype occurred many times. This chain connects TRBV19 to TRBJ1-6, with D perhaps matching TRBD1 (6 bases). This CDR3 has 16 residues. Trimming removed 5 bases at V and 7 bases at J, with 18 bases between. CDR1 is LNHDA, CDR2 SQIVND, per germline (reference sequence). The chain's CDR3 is CASSPGQSPINSPLHF. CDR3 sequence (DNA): TGTGCCAGTAGTCCAGGACAGTCACCCATAAATTCACCCCTCCACTTT.

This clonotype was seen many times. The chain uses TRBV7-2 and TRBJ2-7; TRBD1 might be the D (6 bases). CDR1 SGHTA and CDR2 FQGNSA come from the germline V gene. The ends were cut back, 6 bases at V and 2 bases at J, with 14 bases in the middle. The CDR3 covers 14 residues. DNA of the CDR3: TGTGCCAGCAGTTCACAGGGCGGTCCCTACGAGCAGTACTTC. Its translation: CASSSQGGPYEQYF. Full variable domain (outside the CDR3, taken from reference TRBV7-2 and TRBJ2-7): GAGVSQSPSNKVTEKGKDVELRCDPISGHTALYWYRQSLGQGLEFLIYFQGNSAPDKSGLPSDRFSAERTGGSVSTLTIQRTQQEDSAVYLCASSSQGGPYEQYFGPGTRLTVT.

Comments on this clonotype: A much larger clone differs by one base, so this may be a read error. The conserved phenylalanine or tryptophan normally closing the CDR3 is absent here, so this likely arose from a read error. The CDR3 nucleotides are TGTGCCAGCAGCTCCTTAGCGGGACTGGCCTACAATGAGCAGTTCTTG. It codes for CASSSLAGLAYNEQFL. V and J are TRBV11-2 and TRBJ2-1; 8 bases are a match to TRBD2. This CDR3 region has 16 residues. Trimming removed 4 bases from V and 2 bases from J; junction bases left unmatched: 7. CDR1 is SGHAT and CDR2 is FQNNGV in the germline V gene.

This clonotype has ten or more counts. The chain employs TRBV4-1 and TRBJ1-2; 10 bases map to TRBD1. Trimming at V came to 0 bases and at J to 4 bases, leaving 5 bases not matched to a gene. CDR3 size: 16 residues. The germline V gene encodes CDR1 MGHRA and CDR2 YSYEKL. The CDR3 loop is CASSQDRDRGSYGYTF. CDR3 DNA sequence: TGCGCCAGCAGCCAAGATAGGGACAGGGGCTCCTATGGCTACACCTTC.

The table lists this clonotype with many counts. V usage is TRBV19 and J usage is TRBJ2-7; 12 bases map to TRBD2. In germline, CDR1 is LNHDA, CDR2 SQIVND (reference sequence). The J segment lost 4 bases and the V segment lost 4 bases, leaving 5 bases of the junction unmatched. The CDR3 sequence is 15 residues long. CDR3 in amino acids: CASSTSGRAVYEQYF. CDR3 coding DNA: TGTGCCAGTAGTACTAGCGGGAGGGCTGTTTACGAGCAGTACTTC.

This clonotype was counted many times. CDR3 region: CASSLDFNEQFF. In nucleotides, the CDR3 is TGTGCCAGCAGCTTAGACTTCAATGAGCAGTTCTTC. This chain links TRBV7-2 with TRBJ2-1; D unclear. The germline CDR1 and CDR2 sequences are SGHTA and FQGNSA. The V gene lost 1 base and the J gene lost 6 bases, with 4 bases spanning the gap. The length of the CDR3 is 12 residues.